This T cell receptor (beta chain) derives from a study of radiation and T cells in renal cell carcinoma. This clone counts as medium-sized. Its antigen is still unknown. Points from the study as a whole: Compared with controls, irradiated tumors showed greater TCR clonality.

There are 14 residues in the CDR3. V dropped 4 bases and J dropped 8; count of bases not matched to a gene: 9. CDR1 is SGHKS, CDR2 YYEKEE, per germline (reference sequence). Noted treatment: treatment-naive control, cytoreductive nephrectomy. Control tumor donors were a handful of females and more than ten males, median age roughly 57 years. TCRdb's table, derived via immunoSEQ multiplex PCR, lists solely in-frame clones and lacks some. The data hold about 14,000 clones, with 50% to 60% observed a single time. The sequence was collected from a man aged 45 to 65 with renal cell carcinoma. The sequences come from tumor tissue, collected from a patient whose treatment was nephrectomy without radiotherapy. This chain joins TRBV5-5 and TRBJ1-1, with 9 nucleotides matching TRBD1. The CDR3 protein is CASSQQGAPGEAFF. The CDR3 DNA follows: TGTGCCAGCAGCCAACAGGGGGCGCCAGGCGAAGCTTTCTTT.